These 23 T cell receptor beta chains were sequenced from one sample in a study of cytomegalovirus exposure and HLA in healthy donors (dated by TCRdb to 2016 to 2017). Library generation was performed with the immunoSEQ multiplex PCR assay. For the multiplex PCR, a mixture combining 60 forward primers for TCR Vbeta segments and 13 reverse primers for TCR Jbeta segments was used. The table was pulled from immuneACCESS by TCRdb, which kept in-frame rearrangements only. Such tables lose some clones; where checked, under half of the loss comes from unresolved V genes, and the rest has no known cause. The sample yields about 140,000 clones; about three quarters were counted once. Over 1% of the sample is in the top ten clones. Material for sequencing was PBMCs. The receptors stem from a male donor in good health and CMV-seropositive.

V is TRBV7-4 and J is TRBJ1-2; TRBD1 aligns across 9 bases. The CDR3 runs 14 residues. The germline V gene has CDR1 SGHVT and CDR2 SQSDAQ. The ends lost 5 bases at V and 2 bases at J; junction bases unmatched: 3. CDR3 protein: CASSKTGGNYGYTF. As DNA, the CDR3 is TGTGCCAGCAGCAAGACAGGGGGAAACTATGGCTACACCTTC. Combining the CDR3 with reference TRBV7-4 and TRBJ1-2 gives the whole variable domain GAGVSQSPRYKVAKRGRDVALRCDSISGHVTLYWYRQTLGQGSEVLTYSQSDAQRDKSGRPSGRFSAERPERSVSTLKIQRTEQGDSAVYLCASSKTGGNYGYTFGSGTRLTVV.

In its sample, this clone was seen once. The chain is built from TRBV2 and TRBJ1-6; D is possibly TRBD1 (6 bases). V shed 7 bases and J shed 10 bases, with 17 bases lying between them. The V gene's germline CDR1 is SNHLY and CDR2 FYNNEI. CDR3 size: 14 residues. The CDR3 spells CASKGGIAESPLHF. DNA of the CDR3: TGTGCCAGCAAGGGGGGGATTGCGGAGTCACCCCTCCACTTT.

In DNA form, the CDR3 reads TGTGCCAGCAGCTTAGATTTCAGGGAAGCTTTCTTT. Its protein product is CASSLDFREAFF. The chain combines TRBV11-2 with TRBJ1-1; no clear D gene. Germline V CDR1 and CDR2: SGHAT, FQNNGV. The CDR3 loop spans 12 amino acids. The germline V and J ends were trimmed by 0 bases and 8 bases, with 7 bases remaining between them.

This chain uses TRBV5-6 with TRBJ1-4, with TRBD1 matching over 8 bases. Germline V lookup: CDR1 SGHDT, CDR2 YYEEEE. This CDR3 is 13 amino acids long. J lost 5 bases, V lost 3 bases, and 0 bases had no gene match. The CDR3 is CASSWTGNEKLFF. The CDR3 nucleotides are TGTGCCAGCAGCTGGACAGGGAATGAAAAACTGTTTTTT.

The chain links TRBV7-9 to TRBJ2-5; D may be TRBD1 (5 bases). Trimming took off 5 bases at V and 1 base at J, with 14 bases between the two ends. CDR3 length: 15 amino acids. Per the germline V gene, CDR1 is SEHNR and CDR2 is FQNEAQ (reference sequence). DNA for the CDR3: TGTGCCAGCAGCCAGGGCCCCACCGGCCAAGAGACCCAGTACTTC. It yields the protein CASSQGPTGQETQYF.

This clone was seen just once. CDR3 loop: CASSPPGGNYGYTF. CDR3 DNA sequence: TGTGCCAGCAGTCCCCCAGGGGGTAACTATGGCTACACCTTC. J is TRBJ1-2 and V is TRBV5-4, with TRBD1 identical over 7 bases. The CDR3 runs 14 residues. With 5 bases clipped from V and 1 base from J, the junction kept 5 bases outside the gene matches. CDR1 is SGHNT and CDR2 is YYREEE in the germline V gene (reference sequence).

V usage is TRBV7-9 and J usage is TRBJ2-7; possibly TRBD1 for D (6 bases). The length of the CDR3 is 13 residues. Germline values: CDR1 SEHNR, CDR2 FQNEAQ (reference sequence). The ends were cut back, 5 bases at V and 5 bases at J, with 13 bases in the middle. CDR3 loop: CASSPIQGDEQYF. CDR3 sequence (DNA): TGTGCCAGCAGCCCCATACAGGGAGACGAGCAGTACTTC.

This clone occurred once. The genes are TRBV5-1 and TRBJ2-5, with TRBD1 as a possible D gene (6 bases). The germline V gene encodes CDR1 SGHRS and CDR2 YFSETQ. Between the trimmed V and J ends, which lost 3 bases and 0 bases, there was a span of 12 bases. The CDR3 has 15 residues. CDR3 sequence (DNA): TGCGCCAGCAGCTCAGATACAGGGTACCAAGAGACCCAGTACTTC. Its protein product is CASSSDTGYQETQYF.

In its sample, this clone was seen a few times. This chain uses TRBV30 with TRBJ2-1; 8 bases match TRBD2. The germline CDR1 and CDR2 sequences are GTSNPN and SVGIG (reference sequence). The CDR3 runs to 16 residues. Trimming at V came to 2 bases and at J to 1 base, leaving 7 bases not matched to a gene. Written as DNA, the CDR3 is TGTGCCTGGAGTTTAGGGCCTAGCGGGTCCTACAATGAGCAGTTCTTC. Translation: CAWSLGPSGSYNEQFF.

The rearrangement joins TRBV6-1 to TRBJ2-3, with 8 bases lining up with TRBD1. Per germline, CDR1 MNHNS and CDR2 SASEGT. This CDR3 comprises 17 residues. V was clipped by 4 bases and J by 3 bases; unmatched bases: 12. The CDR3, as DNA: TGTGCCAGCAGTGCACCCCAGGGGGCAGGTAGGACAGATACGCAGTATTTT. This gives the protein CASSAPQGAGRTDTQYF.

The CDR3 protein is CASSRQGRQPQHF. The CDR3 DNA sequence: TGTGCCAGCAGCCGACAGGGAAGACAGCCCCAGCATTTT. This rearrangement joins TRBV2 to TRBJ1-5, with 7 bases lining up with TRBD1. The trim removed 6 bases at V and 7 bases at J, leaving 6 bases unmatched. Germline CDR1 and CDR2: SNHLY and FYNNEI. CDR3 length: 13 residues.

This clone showed up just a few times. The chain links TRBV5-6 to TRBJ2-7; 9 bases match TRBD2. The CDR3 extends over 16 amino acids. CDR1 and CDR2 (germline): SGHDT, YYEEEE. The V gene end was trimmed by 0 bases and the J gene end by 3 bases; junction bases not matched to a gene: 7. Written as DNA, the CDR3 is TGTGCCAGCAGCTTGGGACTAGCGGAGAGGGGCTACGAGCAGTACTTC. Translation: CASSLGLAERGYEQYF.

The V call is TRBV11-1, the J call TRBJ2-7, with 7 nucleotides matching TRBD2. Losses at the gene ends were 1 base for V and 0 bases for J; bases not matched to a gene: 9. This CDR3 has 17 residues. Germline CDR1 reads SGHAT; CDR2 reads FQDESV (reference sequence). The CDR3 sequence: CASSLDAGGSISYEQYF. Here the CDR3 DNA reads TGTGCCAGCAGCTTAGATGCCGGCGGGAGTATCTCCTACGAGCAGTACTTC.

A few counts support this clone. The chain recombines TRBV27 with TRBJ1-6, with 7 bases identical to TRBD1. After removal of 5 bases from V and 6 bases from J, the junction contained 4 bases not matched to a gene. Germline-derived CDR1 and CDR2 are MNHEY and SMNVEV (reference sequence). The CDR3 sequence is 14 residues long. Here the CDR3 DNA reads TGTGCCAGCAGTCCGACAGGGTTTAATTCACCCCTCCACTTT. This encodes CASSPTGFNSPLHF.

The chain uses TRBV7-8 and TRBJ2-2; 10 nucleotides line up with TRBD2. The CDR3 runs 18 residues. Per the germline V gene, CDR1 is SGHVS and CDR2 is FQNEAQ. V trimming: 1 base; J trimming: 0 bases; junction bases outside the gene matches: 5. CDR3 sequence reads: CASSLGWLAGANTGELFF. CDR3 nucleotides: TGTGCCAGCAGCTTAGGGTGGCTAGCGGGGGCGAACACCGGGGAGCTGTTTTTT. The full variable domain, in which reference TRBV7-8 and TRBJ2-2 provide the parts outside the CDR3, is GAGVSQSPRYKVAKRGQDVALRCDPISGHVSLFWYQQALGQGPEFLTYFQNEAQLDKSGLPSDRFFAERPEGSVSTLKIQRTQQEDSAVYLCASSLGWLAGANTGELFFGEGSRLTVL.

The chain joins TRBV30 to TRBJ2-3; 9 nucleotides agree with TRBD2. CDR1 is GTSNPN, CDR2 SVGIG, per germline (reference sequence). The V segment lost 0 bases and the J segment 1 base; nucleotides outside the gene matches: 20. CDR3 size: 21 residues. CDR3 amino acids: CAWSVWFLAGTTARRTDTQYF. The CDR3 DNA sequence: TGTGCCTGGAGTGTATGGTTTCTAGCGGGAACTACGGCCCGCCGCACAGATACGCAGTATTTT.

The chain combines TRBV4-2 with TRBJ2-7; TRBD1 matches at 12 bases. Per the germline V gene, CDR1 is LGHNA and CDR2 is YNFKEQ. The CDR3 has 16 amino acids. V was pared by 4 bases and J by 4 bases, with 8 bases of the junction left unmatched. CDR3 sequence: CASSPTPGQGAYEQYF. The CDR3 DNA reads TGTGCCAGCAGCCCGACCCCGGGACAGGGGGCGTACGAGCAGTACTTC.

This chain's CDR3 is CASSVGSGDNTGELFF. CDR3 sequence (DNA): TGTGCCAGCAGCGTAGGAAGCGGGGATAACACCGGGGAGCTGTTTTTT. The gene calls are TRBV9 and TRBJ2-2; 7 bases match TRBD2. CDR1 and CDR2 from the germline V gene are SGDLS and YYNGEE. The CDR3 totals 16 residues. V dropped 0 bases and J dropped 2; count of bases not matched to a gene: 4. Full variable domain (missing parts from reference TRBV9 and TRBJ2-2): DSGVTQTPKHLITATGQRVTLRCSPRSGDLSVYWYQQSLDQGLQFLIQYYNGEERAKGNILERFSAQQFPDLHSELNLSSLELGDSALYFCASSVGSGDNTGELFFGEGSRLTVL.

The chain employs TRBV7-3 and TRBJ1-2; 8 bases map to TRBD1. Looked up from germline, CDR1 is SGHTA and CDR2 is FQGTGA. The CDR3 consists of 15 residues. V lost 0 bases to trimming and J lost 4 bases; unmatched junction nucleotides: 4. The CDR3 region has the DNA TGTGCCAGCAGCTTAACCCCAGGGGGCGCCTATGGCTACACCTTC. It is translated as CASSLTPGGAYGYTF.

The chain recombines TRBV4-3 with TRBJ2-7; the D is unclear. This CDR3 has 14 residues. Germline CDR1 and CDR2: LGHNA and YSLEER. The V and J ends lost 0 bases and 5 bases respectively, with 11 bases between them. CDR3 sequence reads: CASSQDLGRDEQYF. CDR3 nucleotides: TGCGCCAGCAGCCAAGATCTGGGCCGCGACGAGCAGTACTTC.

The chain is built from TRBV4-3 and TRBJ1-1; TRBD1 matches at 8 bases. The germline V gene encodes CDR1 LGHNA and CDR2 YSLEER. The CDR3 is 14 residues long. The J segment lost 5 bases and the V segment lost 1 base, leaving 3 bases of the junction unmatched. The CDR3 loop reads CASSQATGGTEAFF. The CDR3 DNA reads TGCGCCAGCAGCCAAGCCACAGGGGGAACTGAAGCTTTCTTT.

The chain combines TRBV7-9 with TRBJ2-2; 8 nucleotides line up with TRBD1. J was trimmed by 1 base and V by 4 bases; bases with no gene match: 2. CDR3 size: 15 residues. The V gene's germline CDR1 is SEHNR and CDR2 FQNEAQ (reference sequence). The CDR3 DNA reads as TGTGCCAGCAGCTCCGGACAGGGGAACACCGGGGAGCTGTTTTTT. Amino acid sequence: CASSSGQGNTGELFF.

The V and J genes are TRBV5-1 and TRBJ1-6, with 11 positions matching TRBD1. The CDR3 has 16 residues. J was trimmed by 4 bases and V by 4 bases; bases with no gene match: 4. From germline, CDR1 is SGHRS and CDR2 YFSETQ. The CDR3 reads CASSEGQGAYNSPLHF. For the CDR3, the DNA is TGCGCCAGCAGCGAAGGACAGGGGGCGTATAATTCACCCCTCCACTTT. The full variable domain, rest sourced from reference TRBV5-1 and TRBJ1-6, is KAGVTQTPRYLIKTRGQQVTLSCSPISGHRSVSWYQQTPGQGLQFLFEYFSETQRNKGNFPGRFSGRQFSNSRSEMNVSTLELGDSALYLCASSEGQGAYNSPLHFGNGTRLTVT.